A selection of T cell receptor beta chains follows, all from one sample in a study of cytomegalovirus exposure and HLA in healthy donors. Method: immunoSEQ multiplex PCR; TCRdb's copy keeps in-frame clones and lacks some. This sample has around 300,000 clones, with roughly 85% found just once. Sequencing was done on a sample of PBMCs. The receptors derive from a woman younger than 35 in good health and CMV-seronegative. Each CDR3 is given with its conserved first and last residue. A D gene is named only where the DNA matches it firmly. Clone size is given for some rows only: seen once, a few or many times, or a class if the clone is expanded.

V: TRBV4-3; D: NA; J: TRBJ2-1; size: NA; CDR3: CASSQEYRGGAGNEQFF; DNA: TGCGCCAGCAGCCAAGAGTATCGAGGGGGGGCGGGCAATGAGCAGTTCTTC
V: TRBV5-1; D: NA; J: TRBJ2-5; size: once; CDR3: CASRGQLGETQYF; DNA: TGCGCCAGCCGCGGACAGCTAGGGGAGACCCAGTACTTC
V: TRBV6-5; D: TRBD1; J: TRBJ1-5; size: few; CDR3: CASSRDRGNQPQHF; DNA: TGTGCCAGCAGTCGGGACAGGGGCAATCAGCCCCAGCATTTT
V: TRBV30; D: NA; J: TRBJ1-2; size: few; CDR3: CAWSVLYGYTF; DNA: TGTGCCTGGAGTGTACTTTATGGCTACACCTTC
V: TRBV7-9; D: NA; J: TRBJ2-7; size: NA; CDR3: CASSPLVRAYEQYF; DNA: TGTGCCAGCAGCCCCTTGGTCCGAGCCTACGAGCAGTACTTC
V: TRBV6-4; D: TRBD1; J: TRBJ1-6; size: once; CDR3: CASSVGTVNSPLHF; DNA: TGTGCCAGCAGTGTGGGGACAGTTAATTCACCCCTCCACTTT
V: TRBV5-1; D: TRBD1; J: TRBJ1-2; size: NA; CDR3: CASSFDRGSNGYTF; DNA: TGCGCCAGCAGCTTCGACAGGGGGTCAAATGGCTACACCTTC
V: TRBV9; D: NA; J: TRBJ2-7; size: NA; CDR3: CASSADEDEQYF; DNA: TGTGCCAGCAGCGCGGATGAGGACGAGCAGTACTTC
V: TRBV7-2; D: TRBD1; J: TRBJ1-2; size: NA; CDR3: CASSLERTGDGYTF; DNA: TGTGCCAGCAGCTTAGAAAGGACAGGGGACGGCTACACCTTC
V: TRBV2; D: NA; J: TRBJ1-5; size: NA; CDR3: CASSDRVANQPQHF; DNA: TGTGCCAGCAGTGACAGGGTGGCCAATCAGCCCCAGCATTTT
V: TRBV6-5; D: TRBD1; J: TRBJ1-5; size: NA; CDR3: CASSLDRGNQPQHF; DNA: TGTGCCAGCAGCCTCGACAGGGGTAATCAGCCCCAGCATTTT
V: TRBV23-1; D: NA; J: TRBJ1-5; size: NA; CDR3: CASSLLFLHSSNQPQHF; DNA: TGCGCCAGCAGTCTTTTGTTCCTCCACTCTTCGAATCAGCCCCAGCATTTT
V: TRBV5-6; D: TRBD1; J: TRBJ1-2; size: once; CDR3: CASSFGGQNYGYTF; DNA: TGTGCCAGCAGCTTTGGGGGACAGAACTATGGCTACACCTTC
V: TRBV5-1; D: NA; J: TRBJ1-4; size: NA; CDR3: CASSFHSTNEKLFF; DNA: TGCGCCAGCAGCTTTCATTCAACTAATGAAAAACTGTTTTTT
V: TRBV28; D: NA; J: TRBJ1-1; size: NA; CDR3: CASSFPFRVGEAFF; DNA: TGTGCCAGCAGTTTCCCGTTTCGGGTCGGTGAAGCTTTCTTT
V: TRBV7-2; D: NA; J: TRBJ2-1; size: NA; CDR3: CASSLVFKDRYNEQFF; DNA: TGTGCCAGCAGCTTAGTATTCAAGGACAGATACAATGAGCAGTTCTTC
V: TRBV4-1; D: NA; J: TRBJ2-7; size: few; CDR3: CASSQRVSYEQYF; DNA: TGCGCCAGCAGCCAACGCGTCTCCTACGAGCAGTACTTC
V: TRBV19; D: NA; J: TRBJ1-5; size: NA; CDR3: CASSTGIRQPQHF; DNA: TGTGCCAGTAGTACAGGGATTCGTCAGCCCCAGCATTTT
V: TRBV19; D: TRBD2; J: TRBJ2-3; size: NA; CDR3: CASSVGTSMGDTQYF; DNA: TGTGCCAGTAGTGTAGGGACTAGCATGGGAGATACGCAGTATTTT
V: TRBV4-1; D: NA; J: TRBJ2-5; size: NA; CDR3: CASSQDWAQETQYF; DNA: TGCGCCAGCAGCCAGGACTGGGCCCAAGAGACCCAGTACTTC
V: TRBV13; D: NA; J: TRBJ1-1; size: NA; CDR3: CASSLGVGEAFF; DNA: TGTGCCAGCAGCTTAGGGGTCGGGGAAGCTTTCTTT
V: TRBV5-4; D: TRBD1; J: TRBJ2-5; size: NA; CDR3: CASSFSGQRETQYF; DNA: TGTGCCAGCAGCTTCTCGGGACAGAGAGAGACCCAGTACTTC
V: TRBV5-4; D: NA; J: TRBJ2-7; size: few; CDR3: CASSYLAAYEQYF; DNA: TGTGCCAGCAGCTACTTAGCGGCCTACGAGCAGTACTTC
V: TRBV5-8; D: NA; J: TRBJ2-1; size: NA; CDR3: CASSSTDYNEQFF; DNA: TGTGCCAGCAGCTCTACAGACTACAATGAGCAGTTCTTC
V: TRBV4-1; D: TRBD2; J: TRBJ2-1; size: NA; CDR3: CASSEGTSGWGEQFF; DNA: TGCGCCAGCAGCGAAGGGACTAGCGGATGGGGGGAGCAGTTCTTC
V: TRBV9; D: NA; J: TRBJ2-1; size: NA; CDR3: CASSAWDTLFQFF; DNA: TGTGCCAGCAGCGCGTGGGACACCCTCTTTCAGTTCTTC
V: TRBV7-6; D: NA; J: TRBJ1-1; size: NA; CDR3: CASSLGISGRNTEAFF; DNA: TGTGCCAGCAGCTTAGGAATTAGCGGACGGAACACTGAAGCTTTCTTT
V: TRBV6-5; D: NA; J: TRBJ2-2; size: NA; CDR3: CASSLDSGELFF; DNA: TGTGCCAGCAGTTTAGACTCCGGGGAGCTGTTTTTT
V: TRBV7-9; D: TRBD1; J: TRBJ1-2; size: NA; CDR3: CASSLSAAGGLYGYTF; DNA: TGTGCCAGCAGCTTGAGTGCGGCAGGGGGGCTTTATGGCTACACCTTC
V: TRBV11-2; D: TRBD1; J: TRBJ2-3; size: NA; CDR3: CASSLDPGQGTDTQYF; DNA: TGTGCCAGCAGCTTAGATCCGGGACAGGGTACAGATACGCAGTATTTT
V: TRBV15; D: TRBD1; J: TRBJ1-5; size: NA; CDR3: CATRDSDRGRGQPQHF; DNA: TGTGCCACCAGGGACTCGGACAGGGGGCGAGGGCAGCCCCAGCATTTT
V: TRBV27; D: TRBD1; J: TRBJ1-1; size: once; CDR3: CASSRDRGLGTEAFF; DNA: TGTGCCAGCAGTCGGGACAGGGGGTTGGGCACTGAAGCTTTCTTT
V: TRBV7-3; D: NA; J: TRBJ2-5; size: NA; CDR3: CASSLNRRETQYF; DNA: TGTGCCAGCAGCTTAAACAGACGGGAGACCCAGTACTTC
V: TRBV18; D: NA; J: TRBJ2-7; size: NA; CDR3: CASSPPRNVSSYEQYF; DNA: TGTGCCAGCTCACCACCCCGCAACGTGAGCTCCTACGAGCAGTACTTC
V: TRBV27; D: TRBD2; J: TRBJ2-1; size: NA; CDR3: CASSHLAGGPLHEQFF; DNA: TGTGCCAGCAGTCACTTAGCGGGGGGGCCTCTCCATGAGCAGTTCTTC